This TCR beta chain was profiled in a study of T cell changes during pregnancy in multiple sclerosis. TCRdb's table, derived via immunoSEQ multiplex PCR, lists solely in-frame clones and lacks some. The sample comprises some 80,000 clones, 90% to 95% of which are singletons, and approximately 1% rests with the top ten. This TCR came from a female donor with multiple sclerosis, enrolled in a pregnancy study. The sequencing here drew on peripheral blood, taken in the first trimester of pregnancy.

The CDR3 DNA is TGTGCCAGCAGTGTAGGCAATCAGCCCCAGCATTTT. Translated: CASSVGNQPQHF. The rearrangement links TRBV2 to TRBJ1-5; D gene unclear. The V and J ends lost 4 bases and 2 bases respectively, with 3 bases between them. The V gene's germline CDR1 is SNHLY and CDR2 FYNNEI. The CDR3 is 12 amino acids.